This paragraph covers one T cell receptor (beta chain) sequence. No antigen is known for it. The data originate from a study of response to subunit inactivated influenza vaccine. Study-level findings and limits: A suggestion made by the authors is that each seasonal influenza vaccination recruits few new T cells.

Trimming took 7 bases from V and 9 from J; bases not matched to a gene: 14. The CDR3 is 15 residues long. CDR1 is MNHEY, CDR2 SVGEGT, per germline. MiXCR, run by TCRdb on the RT-PCR reads, gives a single entry per CDR3 protein. The sample shows about 800,000 distinct CDR3 sequences, about 20% of them seen only once. The chain uses TRBV6-2 or TRBV6-3 and TRBJ2-1; 8 nucleotides align to TRBD1. This TCR was recovered from a man aged 45-60 years who received an inactivated influenza vaccine. The sample was PBMCs from blood, taken around 5 days after vaccination. This CDR3 is CASTHVQGEKVEQFF. In DNA form, the CDR3 reads TGTGCCAGCACCCACGTACAGGGGGAAAAGGTTGAGCAGTTCTTC.